In its sample, the clone carrying this T cell receptor beta chain was seen once. No antigen is known for it. The data belong to a study of cytomegalovirus exposure and HLA in healthy donors. Findings of the study overall: Among donors in an Asian-associated ancestry cluster, a later analysis reportedly found fewer N-insertions than the roughly 650-donor mean. Researchers counted roughly 160 TCR beta chains as cytomegalovirus-associated.

The ends were cut back, 0 bases at V and 7 bases at J, with 7 bases in the middle. In germline, CDR1 is LGHNA, CDR2 YNFKEQ. This CDR3 is 13 amino acids long. Researchers ran the PCR with 60 Vbeta and 13 Jbeta primers. The repertoire was sequenced with immunoSEQ multiplex PCR; TCRdb's copy has only in-frame clones and lacks some. The sample yields tens of thousands of clones, approximately 80% seen once. Sequencing was performed on PBMCs. The V call is TRBV4-2, the J call TRBJ2-1, with D perhaps matching TRBD2 (6 bases). The sequence was collected from a man aged 25-45 years in good health and CMV-seronegative. The CDR3 region is CASSQDGRNEQFF. CDR3 coding DNA: TGTGCCAGCAGCCAAGATGGGAGGAATGAGCAGTTCTTC.